One and the same sample provided the 2 T cell receptor beta chains below, sequenced in a study of T-cell memory formation after mild COVID-19. TCRdb reprocessed the 5' RACE reads with MiXCR, giving one entry per CDR3 protein. The sample lists 400,000 to 550,000 distinct CDR3 sequences; approximately 23% were seen once. Specimen: PBMCs or a T cell subset sorted from them (not recorded which). These receptors were taken from an adult woman who had mild COVID-19 (a few samples of this study predate the infection). Cell type and time point are not known.

The chain uses TRBV20-1 and TRBJ2-7, with TRBD2 identical over 12 bases. From germline, CDR1 is DFQATT and CDR2 SNEGSKA (reference sequence). V was pared by 2 bases and J by 6 bases, with 8 bases of the junction left unmatched. This CDR3 has 15 residues. The CDR3 spells CSARSTSGSVGEQYF. For the CDR3, the DNA is TGCAGTGCTAGATCGACTAGCGGGAGTGTAGGCGAGCAGTACTTC.

The sample holds a few counts of this clonotype. V is TRBV5-6 and J is TRBJ2-5; 7 bases fit TRBD1. V shed 4 bases, J shed 2 bases, and the junction held 5 bases outside the gene matches. CDR1 is SGHDT and CDR2 is YYEEEE in the germline V gene. CDR3 length equals 14 residues. In nucleotides, the CDR3 is TGTGCCAGCAGCCAAACGGGACAGCAAGAGACCCAGTACTTC. Protein: CASSQTGQQETQYF.